This is a list of T cell receptor beta chains from one sample in a study of T-cell memory formation after mild COVID-19. TCRdb reprocessed the 5' RACE reads via MiXCR and lists one record per CDR3 protein. This table holds 75,000 to 95,000 distinct CDR3 sequences, about 13% found once. Sequenced: PBMCs or a T cell subset sorted from them (not recorded which). Receptors were obtained from an adult woman who had mild COVID-19 (a few samples of this study predate the infection). Cell type and time point are not known. Each CDR3 is given with its conserved first and last residue. The D gene is left open where the match is weak. Clone size is stated in some rows and not others, as once, few, many or a class when expanded.

J: TRBJ1-1
V: TRBV9
D: NA
length: 14
size: NA
DNA: TGTGCCAGCAGCGCCCAGGGGTACGGCACTGAAGCTTTCTTT
CDR3: CASSAQGYGTEAFF

J: TRBJ1-2
V: TRBV19
D: NA
length: 14
size: NA
DNA: TGTGCCAGTAGTACTTGGACGCTTGGGTATGGCTACACCTTC
CDR3: CASSTWTLGYGYTF

J: TRBJ2-3
V: TRBV5-5
D: NA
length: 16
size: few
DNA: TGTGCCAGCAGTAATTTGTATGGGGGCGGGACAGATACGCAGTATTTT
CDR3: CASSNLYGGGTDTQYF

J: TRBJ2-1
V: TRBV7-9
D: NA
length: 14
size: few
DNA: TGTGCCAGCAGCCAACCCCCTAAAATCAATGAGCAGTTCTTC
CDR3: CASSQPPKINEQFF

J: TRBJ2-2
V: TRBV5-1
D: TRBD2
length: 16
size: NA
DNA: TGCGCCAGCAGCTTGGAAAGGACTAGAGGCACCGGGGAGCTGTTTTTT
CDR3: CASSLERTRGTGELFF

J: TRBJ2-7
V: TRBV29-1
D: NA
length: 13
size: NA
DNA: TGCAGCGTGACGGGTATAGACTCCTACGAGCAGTACTTC
CDR3: CSVTGIDSYEQYF

J: TRBJ2-3
V: TRBV4-1
D: NA
length: 15
size: NA
DNA: TGCGCCAGCAGCCAAGGAGGCGGCGCGGTAGATACGCAGTATTTT
CDR3: CASSQGGGAVDTQYF

J: TRBJ2-3
V: TRBV7-6
D: TRBD2
length: 16
size: few
DNA: TGTGCCAGCAGCCGTCCGGGGGGGGTGAGCACAGATACGCAGTATTTT
CDR3: CASSRPGGVSTDTQYF

J: TRBJ2-2
V: TRBV4-3
D: TRBD2
length: 17
size: NA
DNA: TGCGCCAGCAGCCAAGAGTACAGCGGGATGCCCACCGGGGAGCTGTTTTTT
CDR3: CASSQEYSGMPTGELFF

J: TRBJ2-1
V: TRBV7-2
D: TRBD2
length: 13
size: few
DNA: TGTGCCAGCAGCTTTACGGGAGGCGCTGAGCAGTTCTTC
CDR3: CASSFTGGAEQFF

J: TRBJ2-3
V: TRBV29-1
D: TRBD1
length: 15
size: NA
DNA: TGCATCGTTGTTGGACAGGGAGTGAGCACAGATACGCAGTATTTT
CDR3: CIVVGQGVSTDTQYF

J: TRBJ2-1
V: TRBV7-2
D: NA
length: 17
size: NA
DNA: TGTGCCAGCAGCTTAGCGATGGGGGGCCTCTCCTACAATGAGCAGTTCTTC
CDR3: CASSLAMGGLSYNEQFF

J: TRBJ2-3
V: TRBV7-9
D: NA
length: 13
size: NA
DNA: TGTGCCAGCAGCTACCTGAAAACAGATACGCAGTATTTT
CDR3: CASSYLKTDTQYF

J: TRBJ2-7
V: TRBV12-3/TRBV12-4
D: NA
length: 13
size: few
DNA: TGTGCCAGCAGTTACCGGACAGCCTACGAGCAGTACTTC
CDR3: CASSYRTAYEQYF

J: TRBJ2-2
V: TRBV29-1
D: NA
length: 15
size: many
DNA: TGCAGCGTTGAAGATCTCGCCCTCCCGGCCGGGGAGCTGTTTTTT
CDR3: CSVEDLALPAGELFF

J: TRBJ2-1
V: TRBV10-3
D: TRBD2
length: 14
size: NA
DNA: TGTGCCATCAGTGATGGCGGGAGGCGCAATGAGCAGTTCTTC
CDR3: CAISDGGRRNEQFF

J: TRBJ2-7
V: TRBV4-3
D: NA
length: 18
size: NA
DNA: TGCGCCAGCAGCCCGGGACAGGTGCTACGAGCGGGAAACTACGAGCAGTACTTC
CDR3: CASSPGQVLRAGNYEQYF

J: TRBJ1-5
V: TRBV4-3
D: NA
length: 15
size: many
DNA: TGCGCCAGCAGCCAAGATCCACAGGGAAATCAGCCCCAGCATTTT
CDR3: CASSQDPQGNQPQHF

J: TRBJ1-1
V: TRBV5-1
D: NA
length: 17
size: NA
DNA: TGCGCCAGCAGCGGCCGCAGGTTTGGAAAAAAGAACACTGAAGCTTTCTTT
CDR3: CASSGRRFGKKNTEAFF

J: TRBJ2-7
V: TRBV29-1
D: NA
length: 13
size: NA
DNA: TGCAGCGTTGAGGGCAGGTCAACCTACGAGCAGTACTTC
CDR3: CSVEGRSTYEQYF

J: TRBJ2-7
V: TRBV12-3/TRBV12-4
D: NA
length: 12
size: NA
DNA: TGTGCCAGCAGTTTAAATCCGCCCGAGCAGTACTTC
CDR3: CASSLNPPEQYF

J: TRBJ2-5
V: TRBV5-6
D: NA
length: 16
size: few
DNA: TGTGCCAGCAGCGACCGATTGCGGTCGCTTCAAGAGACCCAGTACTTC
CDR3: CASSDRLRSLQETQYF

J: TRBJ1-6
V: TRBV5-1
D: NA
length: 16
size: few
DNA: TGCGCCAGCAGCTTCCGTTGGGAGGGGAGGGATTCACCCCTCCACTTT
CDR3: CASSFRWEGRDSPLHF

J: TRBJ2-5
V: TRBV4-1
D: TRBD2
length: 17
size: many
DNA: TGCGCCAGCAGCTCCGGGACTAGCGGGGGCTTACAAGAGACCCAGTACTTC
CDR3: CASSSGTSGGLQETQYF

J: TRBJ1-1
V: TRBV10-3
D: NA
length: 13
size: once
DNA: TGTGCCATCAGTGGGGGTGAGGGTGGTGAAGCTTTCTTT
CDR3: CAISGGEGGEAFF

J: TRBJ1-4
V: TRBV7-9
D: NA
length: 14
size: NA
DNA: TGTGCCAGCAGCTTAGCTACAACTAATGAAAAACTGTTTTTT
CDR3: CASSLATTNEKLFF

J: TRBJ2-3
V: TRBV29-1
D: TRBD1
length: 13
size: NA
DNA: TGCAGCGGACTACAGGGGGCAAGTGATACGCAGTATTTT
CDR3: CSGLQGASDTQYF

J: TRBJ1-1
V: TRBV5-1
D: NA
length: 15
size: few
DNA: TGCGCCAGCAGCTTGGAGTTCCCAGGGGACACTGAAGCTTTCTTT
CDR3: CASSLEFPGDTEAFF

J: TRBJ2-6
V: TRBV7-6
D: NA
length: 18
size: few
DNA: TGTGCCAGCAGCTTAGCGATTGGGCAATTGACCGGGGCCAACGTCCTGACTTTC
CDR3: CASSLAIGQLTGANVLTF

J: TRBJ2-2
V: TRBV29-1
D: TRBD2
length: 20
size: NA
DNA: TGCAGCGGGGCCGGGACTAGCGGGAGTATTTCCATCAGAGACACCGGGGAGCTGTTTTTT
CDR3: CSGAGTSGSISIRDTGELFF

J: TRBJ1-2
V: TRBV5-1
D: TRBD1
length: 17
size: NA
DNA: TGCGCCAGCAGCTTGGAGGCTCTCTTAGGACAGGGGCATGGCTACACCTTC
CDR3: CASSLEALLGQGHGYTF

J: TRBJ2-7
V: TRBV7-9
D: TRBD2
length: 14
size: medium-sized
DNA: TGTGCCAGCAGCTTAGAGGGCGGGAGTTACGAGCAGTACTTC
CDR3: CASSLEGGSYEQYF

J: TRBJ2-3
V: TRBV12-3/TRBV12-4
D: NA
length: 15
size: few
DNA: TGTGCCAGCAGTTTTAGGGTCTTGGGCACAGATACGCAGTATTTT
CDR3: CASSFRVLGTDTQYF

J: TRBJ2-1
V: TRBV7-2
D: TRBD2
length: 14
size: many
DNA: TGTGCCAGCAGCTTAGAAGCTAGCGGGAATGAGCAGTTCTTC
CDR3: CASSLEASGNEQFF

J: TRBJ2-1
V: TRBV5-1
D: NA
length: 14
size: NA
DNA: TGCGCCAGCAGCTTGGAACAGGGGGGGAATGAGCAGTTCTTC
CDR3: CASSLEQGGNEQFF

J: TRBJ2-7
V: TRBV20-1
D: NA
length: 13
size: NA
DNA: TGCAGTGCTAGAGATACAGTTGCCTACGAGCAGTACTTC
CDR3: CSARDTVAYEQYF

J: TRBJ2-1
V: TRBV12-3/TRBV12-4
D: NA
length: 16
size: NA
DNA: TGTGCCAGCAGCTACGTGGAACCGAGCTCCTACAATGAGCAGTTCTTC
CDR3: CASSYVEPSSYNEQFF

J: TRBJ2-7
V: TRBV29-1
D: NA
length: 13
size: NA
DNA: TGCAGCGTTGATTCGGGGGCTGAATACGAGCAGTACTTC
CDR3: CSVDSGAEYEQYF

J: TRBJ1-1
V: TRBV7-9
D: NA
length: 16
size: few
DNA: TGTGCCAGCAGCCCCCGACACACGACTATGAACACTGAAGCTTTCTTT
CDR3: CASSPRHTTMNTEAFF

J: TRBJ1-2
V: TRBV12-3/TRBV12-4
D: NA
length: 13
size: few
DNA: TGTGCCAGCAGTTTAGGCAGTTCCTATGGCTACACCTTC
CDR3: CASSLGSSYGYTF

J: TRBJ1-1
V: TRBV12-3/TRBV12-4
D: NA
length: 15
size: NA
DNA: TGTGCCAGCAGCCGGTTTGGGACGCCGGACACTGAAGCTTTCTTT
CDR3: CASSRFGTPDTEAFF

J: TRBJ2-7
V: TRBV20-1
D: TRBD1
length: 14
size: NA
DNA: TGCAGTGCATACGACAGGGATCTAGGCTACGAGCAGTACTTC
CDR3: CSAYDRDLGYEQYF

J: TRBJ2-1
V: TRBV7-9
D: NA
length: 17
size: NA
DNA: TGTGCCAGCAGCTTAGGAGCCCTAGCGCGGGGATCCAATGAGCAGTTCTTC
CDR3: CASSLGALARGSNEQFF

J: TRBJ2-5
V: TRBV13
D: NA
length: 15
size: few
DNA: TGTGCCAGCAGCTTAAGAGAGCGGGTTGGAGAGACCCAGTACTTC
CDR3: CASSLRERVGETQYF

J: TRBJ2-3
V: TRBV7-9
D: NA
length: 14
size: many
DNA: TGTGCCAGCAGCTTAGCCCCCCTCACAGATACGCAGTATTTT
CDR3: CASSLAPLTDTQYF

J: TRBJ2-7
V: TRBV7-6
D: NA
length: 16
size: many
DNA: TGTGCCAGCAGCTTAGGGTCACTAGTAAGCTCCTACGAGCAGTACTTC
CDR3: CASSLGSLVSSYEQYF

J: TRBJ1-5
V: TRBV19
D: NA
length: 11
size: NA
DNA: TGTGCCAGTAGTCTGGGAGGGTACGAGCATTTT
CDR3: CASSLGGYEHF

J: TRBJ2-1
V: TRBV7-8
D: NA
length: 19
size: few
DNA: TGTGCCAGCAGCTTACGATGGTCTGATACTAAAAGCTCCTACAATGAGCAGTTCTTC
CDR3: CASSLRWSDTKSSYNEQFF

J: TRBJ2-1
V: TRBV18
D: TRBD1
length: 14
size: NA
DNA: TGTGCCAGCTCACCTCCCACAGGGGGCAATGAGCAGTTCTTC
CDR3: CASSPPTGGNEQFF

J: TRBJ1-5
V: TRBV24-1
D: NA
length: 13
size: NA
DNA: TGTGCCACCAGTGATCCAGACAGCCCTTATCAGCATTTT
CDR3: CATSDPDSPYQHF

J: TRBJ1-1
V: TRBV25-1
D: TRBD1
length: 14
size: few
DNA: TGTGCCAGCAGGGAGGGGGCCCTGAACACTGAAGCTTTCTTT
CDR3: CASREGALNTEAFF

J: TRBJ2-3
V: TRBV10-3
D: NA
length: 17
size: NA
DNA: TGTGCCATCAGTGAGCCGCAACTTTCCGGGACGTCAGATACGCAGTATTTT
CDR3: CAISEPQLSGTSDTQYF

J: TRBJ2-7
V: TRBV7-8
D: NA
length: 12
size: few
DNA: TGTGCCAGCAGCTTACTGGGCTACGAGCAGTACTTC
CDR3: CASSLLGYEQYF

J: TRBJ2-1
V: TRBV2
D: NA
length: 15
size: NA
DNA: TGTGCCACCCTGAAGTACGGGACGACTAACAATGAGCAGTTCTTC
CDR3: CATLKYGTTNNEQFF

J: TRBJ1-2
V: TRBV29-1
D: NA
length: 11
size: NA
DNA: TGCAGCGTTGCTATGGACTATGGCTACACCTTC
CDR3: CSVAMDYGYTF

J: TRBJ2-7
V: TRBV29-1
D: TRBD1
length: 12
size: few
DNA: TGCAGCGTTTGGGACAGGGGAAACGAGCAGTACTTC
CDR3: CSVWDRGNEQYF

J: TRBJ1-2
V: TRBV19
D: NA
length: 13
size: few
DNA: TGTGCCAGTAGTCCCGGCTTTAACTATGGCTACACCTTC
CDR3: CASSPGFNYGYTF